The sequence of this TCR beta chain was determined in a study of cytomegalovirus exposure and HLA in healthy donors. This clone was observed once. Antigen: not known. Additional DNA sequences in this sample encode the identical CDR3. CDR1 and CDR2 from the germline V gene are SGHRS and YFSETQ. CDR3 length: 14 residues. V lost 3 bases, J lost 8 bases, and 14 bases lay in between. Primers: 60 Vbeta forward and 13 Jbeta reverse. Data came from immunoSEQ multiplex PCR; TCRdb stores just in-frame clones and leaves some out. The sample lists 150,000 or so clones; roughly four fifths were seen once. General study results and limits: Common viral pathogens seemed, in a later analysis, to connect with several of the most significant clusters. In a later analysis, TCR association rates varied by HLA locus: DRB1 most, HLA-C fewest. Presence/absence analyses took donor sequencing depth as roughly uniform.

The clonotype comes from a man aged 50-60 years in good health and CMV-seropositive. The material sequenced was PBMCs. The chain couples TRBV5-1 to TRBJ1-4; a possible D gene is TRBD1 (6 bases). In nucleotides, the CDR3 is TGCGCCAGCAGCTCCGGGACAATCAACGAAAAACTGTTTTTT. It specifies CASSSGTINEKLFF.